Listed below are T cell receptor beta chains from one sample, sequenced in a study of blood T cell repertoires in COVID-19. Only in-frame clones appear in the TCRdb table, and some are missing; sequencing was by immunoSEQ multiplex PCR. The sample comprises about 190,000 clones, approximately 81% of which are singletons, and roughly 5% rests with the top ten. Sequenced: peripheral blood. These receptors were obtained from a woman older than 75 with acute or convalescent COVID-19. Both conserved end residues are part of each CDR3. A D gene is named only where the DNA matches it firmly.

TRBJ1-4,13,TRBV29-1,TRBD1,TGCAGCGCCTCCGGGACAGGGGACGAAAAACTGTTTTTT,CSASGTGDEKLFF
TRBJ2-1,19,TRBV10-2,TRBD2,TGCGCCAGCAGTCTCCACAGGACTAGCGGGAGTCGGGAAAGGGGTGAGCAGTTCTTC,CASSLHRTSGSRERGEQFF
TRBJ1-1,12,TRBV29-1,-,TGCAGCGCCTTCCCCCCGAACACTGAAGCTTTCTTT,CSAFPPNTEAFF
TRBJ1-1,17,TRBV18,TRBD1,TGTGCCAGCTCTCTGGTTCCGACAGGGCAAATCGACACTGAAGCTTTCTTT,CASSLVPTGQIDTEAFF
TRBJ1-5,16,TRBV19,-,TGTGCCAGTAGTGGGGGCAGGGCCCTCCAGAATCAGCCCCAGCATTTT,CASSGGRALQNQPQHF
TRBJ2-1,15,TRBV5-6,-,TGTGCCAGCAGCTTGGGGACAAGCTCCTACAATGAGCAGTTCTTC,CASSLGTSSYNEQFF
TRBJ1-1,13,TRBV7-8,-,TGTGCCAGCAGCTCCGAGCGGTACGCTGAAGCTTTCTTT,CASSSERYAEAFF
TRBJ1-2,16,TRBV18,TRBD1,TGTGCCAGCTCCCTTAAGTCCTCTGACAGGGTAAATGGCTACACCTTC,CASSLKSSDRVNGYTF
TRBJ1-2,12,TRBV28,-,TGTGCCAGCAGTTTAACTACCTATGGCTACACCTTC,CASSLTTYGYTF
TRBJ1-5,15,TRBV18,-,TGTGCCAGCTCAAACGCCCCGGGGAGCAATCAGCCCCAGCATTTT,CASSNAPGSNQPQHF
TRBJ2-7,13,TRBV28,-,TGTGCCAGCAGTTTTCCGGACATCTACGAGCAGTACTTC,CASSFPDIYEQYF
TRBJ2-7,16,TRBV9,TRBD2,TGTGCCAGCAGCGTAGGAACGCTAGCGGGAGGGGACGAGCAGTACTTC,CASSVGTLAGGDEQYF
TRBJ1-1,8,TRBV29-1,-,TGCAGCGTTGTCGGAGCTTTCTTT,CSVVGAFF
TRBJ2-2,14,TRBV7-7,-,TGTGCTAGCAGCTCAGACGGGATGGCCGGGGAGCTGTTTTTT,CASSSDGMAGELFF
TRBJ2-5,15,TRBV7-9,TRBD1,TGTGCCAGCTCCCTGGACAGGGGCCACCAAGAGACCCAGTACTTC,CASSLDRGHQETQYF
TRBJ2-5,14,TRBV18,TRBD1,TGTGCCAGCTCGCTCGGACAGGGACTGCAGACCCAGTACTTC,CASSLGQGLQTQYF
TRBJ1-3,15,TRBV30,-,TGTGCCTGGAGTGTAACCAGGGGCCCTGGAAACACCATATATTTT,CAWSVTRGPGNTIYF
TRBJ2-7,12,TRBV25-1,-,TGTGCCAGCGGTCGCAGTACCTACGAGCAGTACTTC,CASGRSTYEQYF